The T cell receptor (beta chain) described here comes from a study of regulatory T cells in long-lasting Graves disease. General study points: Persistent patients shared more public clonotypes (about 2,700) than new patients (approximately 900).

Ten or more counts support this clonotype. As yet, its antigen is unknown. Regarding time point: newly diagnosed GD, antithyroid drugs for less than 3 months. PBMCs provided the RNA from which the TCR library was made. Each of the patients was recruited from an endocrinology department situated in Xi'an, China. Building the TCR beta libraries relied on iRepertoire HTBI primers, and CDR3 regions underwent Arm-PCR. One entry per CDR3 protein, called by TCRdb with MiXCR from the multiplex PCR reads. The repertoire includes hundreds of thousands of distinct CDR3 sequences, 16% of them detected once, and approximately 25% sits in the top ten. The same sample was also studied in work on T cells in Graves' hyperthyroidism and ophthalmopathy. Per that study: The patients, who ranged from 18 to 65 in age, presented with newly diagnosed hyperthyroidism lasting under 2 months. Most expanded thyroid clonotypes above 0.001 also appeared in blood.

The sequence was obtained from a woman in her forties or fifties with Graves disease. Sequenced material: peripheral blood mononuclear cells (PBMCs), taken at new diagnosis, from a patient treated with antithyroid drugs.

The CDR3 here is CASSLAGGRSEQFF. CDR3 bases: TGCGCCAGCAGCCTAGCGGGGGGGCGGTCTGAGCAGTTCTTC. This rearrangement joins TRBV5-1 to TRBJ2-1; 12 positions agree with TRBD2. The CDR3 is made up of 14 amino acids. The germline CDR1 and CDR2 sequences are SGHRS and YFSETQ. V gave up 4 bases and J gave up 9 bases; unmatched junction bases: 5.